The next 5 T cell receptor beta chains were all read from a single sample in a study of blood T cell repertoires in COVID-19. Generated by immunoSEQ multiplex PCR, the TCRdb table keeps only in-frame clones and is missing some. Seen here are 500,000 or so clones, roughly nine tenths observed once, and the top ten hold 0.7%. The sample was PBMCs or T cells enriched from blood (not recorded which). These TCRs come from a woman aged 18-30 years who had recovered from COVID-19.

The chain uses TRBV7-2 and TRBJ2-7; TRBD1 aligns across 8 bases. With 6 bases clipped from V and 3 bases from J, the junction kept 7 bases outside the gene matches. The CDR3 has 14 amino acids. Germline V lookup: CDR1 SGHTA, CDR2 FQGNSA. The DNA of the CDR3 is TGTGCCAGCAGTTTCGCCGGACAGGGCTACGAGCAGTACTTC. It is translated as CASSFAGQGYEQYF.

This clone has just a few counts. The V call is TRBV5-4, the J call TRBJ2-7; the D gene is possibly TRBD1 (5 bases). CDR3 size: 15 residues. Germline loops: CDR1 SGHNT, CDR2 YYREEE (reference sequence). Trimming cost V 4 bases and J 4 bases, with 18 bases left between them. The CDR3 sequence is CASSVQGGAVYEQYF. The DNA for the CDR3 is TGTGCCAGCAGCGTCCAGGGTGGGGCAGTTTACGAGCAGTACTTC.

The chain has TRBV2 and TRBJ1-1; D remains ambiguous. The CDR3 runs 11 residues. The V end lost 7 bases, the J end lost 8 bases, and 11 bases lay between the germline ends. The germline gives CDR1 SNHLY, CDR2 FYNNEI. CDR3 region: CASIGYGEAFF. The DNA of the CDR3 is TGTGCCAGCATCGGGTACGGAGAAGCTTTCTTT.

This chain uses TRBV30 with TRBJ1-5, with 7 bases fitting TRBD1. V was clipped by 0 bases and J by 7 bases; unmatched bases: 3. CDR1 and CDR2 (germline): GTSNPN, SVGIG (reference sequence). The CDR3 is 13 residues long. CDR3 in DNA: TGTGCCTGGAGTGTCGACAGGGACCAGCCCCAGCATTTT. Encoded protein: CAWSVDRDQPQHF.

V is TRBV6-5 and J is TRBJ1-4; D not resolved. Germline CDR1 reads MNHEY; CDR2 reads SVGAGI. CDR3 size: 15 residues. The germline V and J ends were trimmed by 4 bases and 0 bases, with 9 bases remaining between them. CDR3 DNA sequence: TGTGCCAGCAGTTGGACTCCCTCAACTAATGAAAAACTGTTTTTT. It yields the protein CASSWTPSTNEKLFF.